The clone carrying this T cell receptor beta chain has just a few counts. What it binds is not known. The repertoire was sequenced with immunoSEQ multiplex PCR; TCRdb's copy has only in-frame clones and lacks some. The data contain some 22,000 clones, 80% of them singletons. Every patient was affected by relapse after autologous stem cell transplantation, while exposure to brentuximab vedotin was not uniform. The data were obtained in a study of PD-1 blockade in classical Hodgkin lymphoma. The overall study: Intravenous nivolumab at 3 mg/kg was given to patients every 2 weeks. Broader study findings: Baseline diversity in complete responders resembled that of newly diagnosed patients.

Germline V CDR1 and CDR2: GTSNPN, SVGIG (reference sequence). Trimming shortened V by 1 base and J by 5 bases, and 14 bases separated the two germline ends. The CDR3 spans 15 residues. This chain connects TRBV30 to TRBJ1-4; D is possibly TRBD1 (5 bases). The sequence was collected from a human donor with classical Hodgkin lymphoma. Sequenced here: peripheral blood mononuclear cells (PBMCs), sampled before the second cycle of nivolumab. CDR3 sequence: CAWSAAGGPNEKLFF. Written as DNA, the CDR3 is TGTGCCTGGAGTGCAGCGGGGGGACCAAATGAAAAACTGTTTTTT.